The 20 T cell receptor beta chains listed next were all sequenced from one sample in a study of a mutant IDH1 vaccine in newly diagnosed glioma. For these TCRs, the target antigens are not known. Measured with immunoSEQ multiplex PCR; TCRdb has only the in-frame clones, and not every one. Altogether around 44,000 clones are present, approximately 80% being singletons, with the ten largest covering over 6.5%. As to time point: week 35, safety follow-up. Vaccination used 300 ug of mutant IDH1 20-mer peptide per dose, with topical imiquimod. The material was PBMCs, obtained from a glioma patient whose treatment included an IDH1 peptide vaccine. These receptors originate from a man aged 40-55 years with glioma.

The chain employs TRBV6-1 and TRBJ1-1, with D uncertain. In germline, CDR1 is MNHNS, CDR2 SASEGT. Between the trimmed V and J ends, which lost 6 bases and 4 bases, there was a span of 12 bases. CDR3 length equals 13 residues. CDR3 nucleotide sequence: TGTGCCAGCAGCGCCCGGTCGGGCACTGAAGCTTTCTTT. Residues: CASSARSGTEAFF.

The CDR3 protein is CASGKSNSPLHF. For the CDR3, the DNA is TGTGCCAGCGGGAAGAGTAATTCACCCCTCCACTTT. This chain connects TRBV6-6 to TRBJ1-6; D call uncertain. The V gene lost 8 bases and the J gene lost 6 bases, with 8 bases spanning the gap. CDR3 length: 12 amino acids. Germline V lookup: CDR1 MNHNY, CDR2 SVGAGI (reference sequence).

The CDR3 protein is CSVVRDGTSYEQYF. The CDR3 DNA follows: TGCAGCGTGGTCCGGGACGGAACCTCCTACGAGCAGTACTTC. The genes are TRBV29-1 and TRBJ2-7; either TRBD1 or TRBD2 may fit D (5 bases each). Trimming took off 6 bases at V and 0 bases at J, with 15 bases between the two ends. Germline assignment: CDR1 SQVTM and CDR2 ANQGSEA. The CDR3 length is 14 residues.

CDR3 loop: CAWQTGNMNTEAFF. CDR3 DNA sequence: TGTGCCTGGCAGACAGGGAACATGAACACTGAAGCTTTCTTT. The rearrangement links TRBV30 to TRBJ1-1, with TRBD1 identical over 7 bases. V lost 5 bases and J lost 0; bases outside the gene matches: 6. Germline-derived CDR1 and CDR2 are GTSNPN and SVGIG (reference sequence). The CDR3 runs to 14 residues. Drawing the rest from reference TRBV30 and TRBJ1-1, the complete variable domain is SQTIHQWPATLVQPVGSPLSLECTVEGTSNPNLYWYRQAAGRGLQLLFYSVGIGQISSEVPQNLSASRPQDRQFILSSKKLLLSDSGFYLCAWQTGNMNTEAFFGQGTRLTVV.

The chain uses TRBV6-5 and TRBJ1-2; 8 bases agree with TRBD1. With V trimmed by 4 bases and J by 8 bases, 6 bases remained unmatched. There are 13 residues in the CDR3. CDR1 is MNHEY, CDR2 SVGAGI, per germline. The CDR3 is CASSLDRAKGYTF. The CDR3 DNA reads TGTGCCAGCAGTTTGGACAGGGCGAAGGGCTACACCTTC.

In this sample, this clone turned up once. For the CDR3, the DNA is TGCGCCAGCAGCTCGGGAAACAACGGACTAGCGGGGATCGTCACCGGGGAGCTGTTTTTT. Its translation is CASSSGNNGLAGIVTGELFF. The genes are TRBV5-1 and TRBJ2-2, with 12 bases fitting TRBD2. Germline-derived CDR1 and CDR2 are SGHRS and YFSETQ. With V trimmed by 3 bases and J by 4 bases, 16 bases remained unmatched. This CDR3 has 20 residues.

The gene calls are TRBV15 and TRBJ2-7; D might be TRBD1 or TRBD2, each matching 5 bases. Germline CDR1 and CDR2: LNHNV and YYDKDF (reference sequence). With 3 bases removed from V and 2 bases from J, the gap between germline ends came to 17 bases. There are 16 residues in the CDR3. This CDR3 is CATSSYTGTDTYEQYF. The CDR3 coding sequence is TGTGCCACCAGCAGTTACACCGGGACGGATACCTACGAGCAGTACTTC.

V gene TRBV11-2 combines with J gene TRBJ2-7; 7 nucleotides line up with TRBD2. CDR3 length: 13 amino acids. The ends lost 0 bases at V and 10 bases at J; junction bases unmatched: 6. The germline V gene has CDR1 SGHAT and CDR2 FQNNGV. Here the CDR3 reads CASSLDGGVGQYF. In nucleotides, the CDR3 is TGTGCCAGCAGCTTAGATGGGGGGGTGGGCCAGTACTTC.

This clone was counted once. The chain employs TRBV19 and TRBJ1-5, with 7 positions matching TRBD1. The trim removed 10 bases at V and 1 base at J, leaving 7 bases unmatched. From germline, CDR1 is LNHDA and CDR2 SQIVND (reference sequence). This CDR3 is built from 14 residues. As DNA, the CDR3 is TGTGCCATCCGAAGGGGACAGAGCAATCAGCCCCAGCATTTT. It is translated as CAIRRGQSNQPQHF.

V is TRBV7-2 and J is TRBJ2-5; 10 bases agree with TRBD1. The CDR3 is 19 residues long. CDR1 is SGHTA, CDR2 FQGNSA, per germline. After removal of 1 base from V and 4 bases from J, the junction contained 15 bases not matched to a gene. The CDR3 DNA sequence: TGTGCCAGCAGCTTAGGGTTGGCCGGGACAGGGGCAAGAAGAGAGACCCAGTACTTC. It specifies CASSLGLAGTGARRETQYF.

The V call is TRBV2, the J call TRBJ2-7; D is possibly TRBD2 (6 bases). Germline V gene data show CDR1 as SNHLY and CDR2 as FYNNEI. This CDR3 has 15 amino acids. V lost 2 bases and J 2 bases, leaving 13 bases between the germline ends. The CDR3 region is CASSEKGLGTYEQYF. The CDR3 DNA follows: TGTGCCAGCAGTGAAAAGGGACTGGGAACCTACGAGCAGTACTTC.

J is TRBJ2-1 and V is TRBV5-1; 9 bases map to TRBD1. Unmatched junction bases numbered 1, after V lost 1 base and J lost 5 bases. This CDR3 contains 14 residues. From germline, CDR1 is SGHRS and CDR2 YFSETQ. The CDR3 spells CASSLRTGDNEQFF. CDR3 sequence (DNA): TGCGCCAGCAGCTTGCGGACAGGGGACAATGAGCAGTTCTTC. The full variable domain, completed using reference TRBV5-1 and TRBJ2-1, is KAGVTQTPRYLIKTRGQQVTLSCSPISGHRSVSWYQQTPGQGLQFLFEYFSETQRNKGNFPGRFSGRQFSNSRSEMNVSTLELGDSALYLCASSLRTGDNEQFFGPGTRLTVL.

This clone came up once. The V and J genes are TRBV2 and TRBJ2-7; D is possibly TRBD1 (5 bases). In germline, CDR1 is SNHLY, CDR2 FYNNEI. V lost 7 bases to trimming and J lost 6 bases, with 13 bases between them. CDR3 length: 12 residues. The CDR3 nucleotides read TGTGCCAGCAACCCGCAGGGCCGCGAGCAGTACTTC. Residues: CASNPQGREQYF.

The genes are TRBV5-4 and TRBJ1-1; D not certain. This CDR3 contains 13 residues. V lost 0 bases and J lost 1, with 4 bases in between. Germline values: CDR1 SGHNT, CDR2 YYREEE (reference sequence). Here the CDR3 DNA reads TGTGCCAGCAGCTTGGAGGGGAACACTGAAGCTTTCTTT. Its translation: CASSLEGNTEAFF.

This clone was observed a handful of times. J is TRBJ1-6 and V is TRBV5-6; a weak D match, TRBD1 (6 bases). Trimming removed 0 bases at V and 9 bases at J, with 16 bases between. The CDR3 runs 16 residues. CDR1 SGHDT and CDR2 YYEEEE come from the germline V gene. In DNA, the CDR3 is TGTGCCAGCAGCTTGGGGGGGGGCAGGGGAGCTTCACCCCTCCACTTT. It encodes CASSLGGGRGASPLHF. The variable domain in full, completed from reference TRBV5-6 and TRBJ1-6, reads DAGVTQSPTHLIKTRGQQVTLRCSPKSGHDTVSWYQQALGQGPQFIFQYYEEEERQRGNFPDRFSGHQFPNYSSELNVNALLLGDSALYLCASSLGGGRGASPLHFGNGTRLTVT.

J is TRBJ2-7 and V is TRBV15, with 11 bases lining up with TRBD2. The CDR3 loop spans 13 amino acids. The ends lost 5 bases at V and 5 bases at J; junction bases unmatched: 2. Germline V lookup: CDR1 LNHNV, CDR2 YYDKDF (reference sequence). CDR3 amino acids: CATSVAGGHEQYF. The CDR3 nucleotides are TGTGCCACCAGCGTAGCGGGGGGGCACGAGCAGTACTTC.

The CDR3 nucleotides are TGTGCCAGCAGCACTCAAGCGGGGCCGAGCACAGATACGCAGTATTTT. Its protein product is CASSTQAGPSTDTQYF. The rearrangement joins TRBV9 to TRBJ2-3; 7 nucleotides align to TRBD2. V trimming: 4 bases; J trimming: 0 bases; junction bases outside the gene matches: 8. The germline V gene encodes CDR1 SGDLS and CDR2 YYNGEE. The CDR3 is 16 amino acids.

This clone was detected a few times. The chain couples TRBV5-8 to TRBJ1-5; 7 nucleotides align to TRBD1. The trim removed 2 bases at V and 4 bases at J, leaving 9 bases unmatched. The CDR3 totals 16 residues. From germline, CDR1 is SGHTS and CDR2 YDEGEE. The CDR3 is CASSLRTGAGNQPQHF. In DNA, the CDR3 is TGTGCCAGCAGCTTACGCACAGGGGCAGGAAATCAGCCCCAGCATTTT.

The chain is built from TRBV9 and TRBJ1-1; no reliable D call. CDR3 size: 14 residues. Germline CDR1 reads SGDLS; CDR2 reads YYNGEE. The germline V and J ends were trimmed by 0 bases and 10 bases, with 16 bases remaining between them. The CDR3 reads CASSVEGRPLGAFF. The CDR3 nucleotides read TGTGCCAGCAGCGTAGAAGGCAGACCCCTAGGAGCTTTCTTT.

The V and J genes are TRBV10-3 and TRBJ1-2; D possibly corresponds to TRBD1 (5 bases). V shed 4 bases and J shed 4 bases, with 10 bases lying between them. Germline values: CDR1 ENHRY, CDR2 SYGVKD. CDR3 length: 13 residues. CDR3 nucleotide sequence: TGTGCCATCAGTGTCGACAGCCGCTATGGCTACACCTTC. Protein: CAISVDSRYGYTF.